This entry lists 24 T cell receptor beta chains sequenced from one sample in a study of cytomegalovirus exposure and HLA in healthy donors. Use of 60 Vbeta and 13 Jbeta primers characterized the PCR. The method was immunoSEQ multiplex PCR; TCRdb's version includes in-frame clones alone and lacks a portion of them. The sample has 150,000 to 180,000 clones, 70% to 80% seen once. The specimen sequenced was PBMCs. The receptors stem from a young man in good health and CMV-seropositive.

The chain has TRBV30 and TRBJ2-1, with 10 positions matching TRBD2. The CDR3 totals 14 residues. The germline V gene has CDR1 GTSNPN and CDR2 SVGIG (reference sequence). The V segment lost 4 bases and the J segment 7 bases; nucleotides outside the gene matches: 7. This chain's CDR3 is CAWISTSGNNEQFF. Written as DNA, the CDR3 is TGTGCCTGGATTAGTACTAGCGGGAATAATGAGCAGTTCTTC.

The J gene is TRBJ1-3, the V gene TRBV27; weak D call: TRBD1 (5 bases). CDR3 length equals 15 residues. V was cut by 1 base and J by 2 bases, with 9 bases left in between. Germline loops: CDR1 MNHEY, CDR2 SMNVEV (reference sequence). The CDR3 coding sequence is TGTGCCAGCAGTTTATATGCGGACACTGGAAACACCATATATTTT. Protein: CASSLYADTGNTIYF.

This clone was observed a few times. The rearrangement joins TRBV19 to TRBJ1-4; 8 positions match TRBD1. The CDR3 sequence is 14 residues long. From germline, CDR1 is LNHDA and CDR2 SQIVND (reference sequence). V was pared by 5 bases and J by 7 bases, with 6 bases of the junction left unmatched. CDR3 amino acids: CASSLRGPVEKLFF. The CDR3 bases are TGTGCCAGTAGTCTCAGGGGGCCGGTTGAAAAACTGTTTTTT.

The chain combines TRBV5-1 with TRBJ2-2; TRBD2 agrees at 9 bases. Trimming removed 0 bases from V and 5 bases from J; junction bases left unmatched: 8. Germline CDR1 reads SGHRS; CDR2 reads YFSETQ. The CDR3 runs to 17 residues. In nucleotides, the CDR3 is TGCGCCAGCAGCTTGGCCGAATCTAGCGGGACGACCGGGGAGCTGTTTTTT. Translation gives CASSLAESSGTTGELFF.

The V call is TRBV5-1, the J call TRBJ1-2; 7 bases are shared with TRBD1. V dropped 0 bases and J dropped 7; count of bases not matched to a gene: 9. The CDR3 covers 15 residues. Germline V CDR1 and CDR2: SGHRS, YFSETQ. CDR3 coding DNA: TGCGCCAGCAGCTTGGACGGGACAGCCGTCGTTGGCTACACCTTC. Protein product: CASSLDGTAVVGYTF.

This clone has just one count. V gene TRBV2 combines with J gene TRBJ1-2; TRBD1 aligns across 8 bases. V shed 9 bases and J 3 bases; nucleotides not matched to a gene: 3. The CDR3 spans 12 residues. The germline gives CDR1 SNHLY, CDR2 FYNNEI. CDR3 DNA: TGTGCCAGGACAGGGGAGGACTATGGCTACACCTTC. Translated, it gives CARTGEDYGYTF.

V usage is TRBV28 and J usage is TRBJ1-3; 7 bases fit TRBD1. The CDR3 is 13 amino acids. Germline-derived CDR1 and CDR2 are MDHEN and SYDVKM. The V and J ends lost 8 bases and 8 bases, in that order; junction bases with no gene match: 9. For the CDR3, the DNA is TGTGCCAGCGCGGCCACAGGGGTTCACACCATATATTTT. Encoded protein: CASAATGVHTIYF.

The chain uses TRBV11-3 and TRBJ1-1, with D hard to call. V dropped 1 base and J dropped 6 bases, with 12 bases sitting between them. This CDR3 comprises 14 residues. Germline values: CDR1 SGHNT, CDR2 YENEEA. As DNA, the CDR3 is TGTGCCAGCAGCTTAGTGGGCAGAGCTTCTGAAGCTTTCTTT. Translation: CASSLVGRASEAFF.

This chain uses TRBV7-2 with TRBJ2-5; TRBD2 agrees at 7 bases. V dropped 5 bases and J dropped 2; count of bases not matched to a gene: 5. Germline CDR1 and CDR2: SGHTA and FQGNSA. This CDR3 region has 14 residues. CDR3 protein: CASSPAGEQETQYF. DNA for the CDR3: TGTGCCAGCAGCCCTGCGGGGGAACAAGAGACCCAGTACTTC. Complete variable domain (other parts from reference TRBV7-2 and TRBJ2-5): GAGVSQSPSNKVTEKGKDVELRCDPISGHTALYWYRQSLGQGLEFLIYFQGNSAPDKSGLPSDRFSAERTGGSVSTLTIQRTQQEDSAVYLCASSPAGEQETQYFGPGTRLLVL.

The CDR3 spells CASSFDRGGESSPLHF. CDR3 nucleotides: TGTGCCAGCAGTTTTGACCGTGGCGGGGAATCTTCACCCCTCCACTTT. The rearrangement uses TRBV27 and TRBJ1-6, with D hard to call. The CDR3 spans 16 residues. The germline gives CDR1 MNHEY, CDR2 SMNVEV (reference sequence). Between the trimmed V and J ends, which lost 3 bases and 9 bases, there was a span of 18 bases.

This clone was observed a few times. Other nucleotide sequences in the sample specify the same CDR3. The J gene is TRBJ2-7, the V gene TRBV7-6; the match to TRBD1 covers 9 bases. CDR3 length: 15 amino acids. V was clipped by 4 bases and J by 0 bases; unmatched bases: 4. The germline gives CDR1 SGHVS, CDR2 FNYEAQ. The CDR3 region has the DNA TGTGCCAGCAGCTCAGGACAGGGGAGCTCCTACGAGCAGTACTTC. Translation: CASSSGQGSSYEQYF.

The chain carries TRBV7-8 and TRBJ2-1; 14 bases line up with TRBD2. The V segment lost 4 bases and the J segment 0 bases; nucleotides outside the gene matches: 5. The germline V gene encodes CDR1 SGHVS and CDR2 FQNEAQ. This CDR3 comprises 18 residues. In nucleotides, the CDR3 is TGTGCCAGCAGCTACGGGACTAGCGGGAGCATCTCCTACAATGAGCAGTTCTTC. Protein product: CASSYGTSGSISYNEQFF.

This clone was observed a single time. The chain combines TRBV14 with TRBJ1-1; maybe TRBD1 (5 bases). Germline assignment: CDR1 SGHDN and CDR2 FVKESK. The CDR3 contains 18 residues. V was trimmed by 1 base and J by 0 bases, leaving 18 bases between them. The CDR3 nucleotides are TGTGCCAGCAGCCAAGGTCTTAGGTCAGGGAGGATGAACACTGAAGCTTTCTTT. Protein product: CASSQGLRSGRMNTEAFF.

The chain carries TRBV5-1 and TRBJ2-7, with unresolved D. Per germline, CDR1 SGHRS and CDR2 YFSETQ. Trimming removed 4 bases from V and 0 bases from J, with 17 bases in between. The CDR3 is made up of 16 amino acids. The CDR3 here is CASSLTLPGPSYEQYF. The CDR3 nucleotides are TGCGCCAGCAGCCTGACTCTTCCGGGTCCCTCCTACGAGCAGTACTTC.

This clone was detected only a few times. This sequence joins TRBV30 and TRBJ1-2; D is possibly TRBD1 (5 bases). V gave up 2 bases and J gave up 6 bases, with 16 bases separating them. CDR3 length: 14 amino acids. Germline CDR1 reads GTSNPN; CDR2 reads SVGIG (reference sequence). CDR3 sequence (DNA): TGTGCCTGGAGTAGGGGTACTTCCGGAGATGGCTACACCTTC. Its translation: CAWSRGTSGDGYTF.

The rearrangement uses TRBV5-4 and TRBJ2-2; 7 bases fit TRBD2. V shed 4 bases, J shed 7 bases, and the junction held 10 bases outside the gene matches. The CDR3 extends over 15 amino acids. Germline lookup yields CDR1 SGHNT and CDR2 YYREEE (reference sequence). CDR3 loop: CASSPGGGGGGELFF. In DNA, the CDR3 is TGTGCCAGCAGCCCGGGAGGTGGGGGAGGCGGGGAGCTGTTTTTT.

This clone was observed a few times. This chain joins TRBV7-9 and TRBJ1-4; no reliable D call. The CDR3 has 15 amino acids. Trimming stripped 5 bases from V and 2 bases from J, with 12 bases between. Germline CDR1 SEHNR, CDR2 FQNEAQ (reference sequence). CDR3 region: CASSHGGATNEKLFF. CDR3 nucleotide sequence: TGTGCCAGCAGCCATGGCGGCGCTACTAATGAAAAACTGTTTTTT.

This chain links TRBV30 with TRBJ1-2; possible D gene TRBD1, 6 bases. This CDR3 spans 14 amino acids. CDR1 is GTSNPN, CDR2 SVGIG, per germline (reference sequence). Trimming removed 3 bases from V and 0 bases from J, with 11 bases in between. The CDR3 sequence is CAWSLGGPNYGYTF. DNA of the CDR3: TGTGCCTGGAGCCTCGGGGGGCCTAACTATGGCTACACCTTC.

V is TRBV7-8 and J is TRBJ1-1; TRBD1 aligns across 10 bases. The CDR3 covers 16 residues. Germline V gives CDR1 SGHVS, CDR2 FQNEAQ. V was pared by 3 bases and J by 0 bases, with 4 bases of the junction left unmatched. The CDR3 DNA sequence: TGTGCCAGCAGCTTCGGGACAGGGGTGGTGAACACTGAAGCTTTCTTT. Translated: CASSFGTGVVNTEAFF.

The DNA of the CDR3 is TGTGCCAGCAGCTTTGCGGGGGTGGAGGGTGAGCAGTTCTTC. Encoded protein: CASSFAGVEGEQFF. The V call is TRBV7-2, the J call TRBJ2-1; 7 bases match TRBD2. Trimming removed 3 bases from V and 9 bases from J; junction bases left unmatched: 8. In germline, CDR1 is SGHTA, CDR2 FQGNSA. This CDR3 comprises 14 residues.

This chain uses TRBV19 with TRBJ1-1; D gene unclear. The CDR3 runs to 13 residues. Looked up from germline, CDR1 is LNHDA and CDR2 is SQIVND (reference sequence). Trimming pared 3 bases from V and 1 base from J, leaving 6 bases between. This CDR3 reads CASSMNRNTEAFF. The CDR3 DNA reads TGTGCCAGTAGTATGAACAGGAACACTGAAGCTTTCTTT.

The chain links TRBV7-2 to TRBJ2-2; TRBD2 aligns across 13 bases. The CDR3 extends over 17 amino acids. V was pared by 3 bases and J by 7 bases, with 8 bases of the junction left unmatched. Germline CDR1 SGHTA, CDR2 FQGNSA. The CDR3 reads CASSFGLAGVLDGELFF. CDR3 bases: TGTGCCAGCAGCTTTGGACTAGCGGGGGTCTTGGACGGGGAGCTGTTTTTT.

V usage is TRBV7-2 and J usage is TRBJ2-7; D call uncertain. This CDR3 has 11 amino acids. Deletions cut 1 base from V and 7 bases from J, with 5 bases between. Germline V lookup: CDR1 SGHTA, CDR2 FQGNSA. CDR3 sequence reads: CASSLVREQYF. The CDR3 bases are TGTGCCAGCAGCTTAGTGCGGGAGCAGTACTTC. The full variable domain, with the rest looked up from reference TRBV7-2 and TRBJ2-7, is GAGVSQSPSNKVTEKGKDVELRCDPISGHTALYWYRQSLGQGLEFLIYFQGNSAPDKSGLPSDRFSAERTGGSVSTLTIQRTQQEDSAVYLCASSLVREQYFGPGTRLTVT.

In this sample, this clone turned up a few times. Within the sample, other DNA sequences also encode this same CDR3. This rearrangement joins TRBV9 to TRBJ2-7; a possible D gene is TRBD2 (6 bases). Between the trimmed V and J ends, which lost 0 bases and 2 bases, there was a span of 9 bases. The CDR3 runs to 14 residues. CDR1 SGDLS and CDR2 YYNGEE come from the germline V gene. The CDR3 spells CASSVGGATYEQYF. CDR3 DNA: TGTGCCAGCAGCGTAGGCGGGGCAACCTACGAGCAGTACTTC.